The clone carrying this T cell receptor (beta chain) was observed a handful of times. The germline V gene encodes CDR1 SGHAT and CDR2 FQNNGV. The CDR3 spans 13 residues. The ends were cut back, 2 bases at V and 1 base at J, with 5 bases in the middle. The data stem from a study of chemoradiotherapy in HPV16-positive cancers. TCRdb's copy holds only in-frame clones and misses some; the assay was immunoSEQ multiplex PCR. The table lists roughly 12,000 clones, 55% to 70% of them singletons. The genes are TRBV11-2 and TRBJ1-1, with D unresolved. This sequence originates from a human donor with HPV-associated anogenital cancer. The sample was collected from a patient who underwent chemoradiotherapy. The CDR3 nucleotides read TGTGCCAGCAGCTTATCGGAGAACACTGAAGCTTTCTTT. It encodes CASSLSENTEAFF.